A selection of T cell receptor beta chains follows, all from one sample in a study of blood T cell repertoires in COVID-19. TCRdb's copy holds only in-frame clones and misses some; the assay was immunoSEQ multiplex PCR. The sample has approximately 200,000 clones, under 90% seen once. Sequencing input: peripheral blood. The source is a woman over 75 with COVID-19, enrolled during active disease. CDR3s include the opening cysteine and the closing phenylalanine or tryptophan. The order of the fields is V gene, clone size, J gene, D gene, CDR3 DNA, CDR3 protein. A D gene is named only where the DNA matches it firmly. A clone size is listed for some rows: how often the clone was seen (once, few, many), or a class if it is expanded.

v_call: TRBV19
clone_size: -
j_call: TRBJ1-5
d_call: -
cdr3_nt: TGTGCCAGTAGTACAGGGTATCTCCTAAATAGCAATCAGCCCCAGCATTTT
cdr3_aa: CASSTGYLLNSNQPQHF

v_call: TRBV6-6
clone_size: -
j_call: TRBJ1-1
d_call: -
cdr3_nt: TGTGCCAGCAGTTACTCTTCCCGGGACACTGAAGCTTTCTTT
cdr3_aa: CASSYSSRDTEAFF

v_call: TRBV10-3
clone_size: few
j_call: TRBJ1-1
d_call: -
cdr3_nt: TGTGCCACCCAGGGGCCCACTGAAGCTTTCTTT
cdr3_aa: CATQGPTEAFF

v_call: TRBV19
clone_size: few
j_call: TRBJ1-1
d_call: -
cdr3_nt: TGTGCCAGTACCCCGGGTGGGGACATAGCTGAAGCTTTCTTT
cdr3_aa: CASTPGGDIAEAFF

v_call: TRBV11-3
clone_size: -
j_call: TRBJ2-3
d_call: TRBD2
cdr3_nt: TGTGCCAGCAGCTTCAGTAGGACTAGCACGCAGTATTTT
cdr3_aa: CASSFSRTSTQYF

v_call: TRBV21-1
clone_size: -
j_call: TRBJ1-1
d_call: -
cdr3_nt: TGTGCCAGCATCCGGGGATCCCGACAGGTGAGGTGTGACTACACTGAAGCTTTCTTT
cdr3_aa: CASIRGSRQVRCDYTEAFF

v_call: TRBV5-1
clone_size: -
j_call: TRBJ2-2
d_call: TRBD1
cdr3_nt: TGCGCCAGCAGCTTGGTAGCAGGGGGAGAAAACGGGGAGCTGTTTTTT
cdr3_aa: CASSLVAGGENGELFF

v_call: TRBV7-9
clone_size: few
j_call: TRBJ2-1
d_call: TRBD2
cdr3_nt: TGTGCCAGCAGCTTTTTGCCTAGCGGGGGGGTGAAGCAGTTCTTC
cdr3_aa: CASSFLPSGGVKQFF

v_call: TRBV5-6
clone_size: -
j_call: TRBJ1-1
d_call: -
cdr3_nt: TGTGCCAGCAGCTTGAATAGTCAGTCAATAGCAGCTTTCTTT
cdr3_aa: CASSLNSQSIAAFF

v_call: TRBV11-1
clone_size: -
j_call: TRBJ2-1
d_call: -
cdr3_nt: TGTGCCAGCAGCCAACAGGGTGGGAGATACAATGAGCAGTTCTTC
cdr3_aa: CASSQQGGRYNEQFF

v_call: TRBV28
clone_size: once
j_call: TRBJ2-7
d_call: -
cdr3_nt: TGTGCCAGCAGTAAACAGGGTCTACGCGAGCAGTACTTC
cdr3_aa: CASSKQGLREQYF

v_call: TRBV6-2/TRBV6-3
clone_size: -
j_call: TRBJ1-2
d_call: -
cdr3_nt: TGTGCCAGCAGTCAGGAACCGGGACACCCTTTGCATGGCTACACCTTC
cdr3_aa: CASSQEPGHPLHGYTF

v_call: TRBV6-5
clone_size: -
j_call: TRBJ1-2
d_call: -
cdr3_nt: TGTGCCAGCACTACGACAGATCTTGGGTACACCTTC
cdr3_aa: CASTTTDLGYTF

v_call: TRBV9
clone_size: -
j_call: TRBJ1-4
d_call: -
cdr3_nt: TGTGCCAGCAGCGTAGCTAGTGGCGGTAATGAAAAACTGTTTTTT
cdr3_aa: CASSVASGGNEKLFF

v_call: TRBV9
clone_size: few
j_call: TRBJ2-3
d_call: -
cdr3_nt: TGTGCCAGCAGCGTAGAAGGGGGGAGGGGCGGAGATACGCAGTATTTT
cdr3_aa: CASSVEGGRGGDTQYF

v_call: TRBV6-4
clone_size: -
j_call: TRBJ2-3
d_call: -
cdr3_nt: TGTGCCAGCAGTCCCCTGGTTCGCGGGGGCCTCACTAGCACAGATACGCAGTATTTT
cdr3_aa: CASSPLVRGGLTSTDTQYF

v_call: TRBV7-8
clone_size: -
j_call: TRBJ2-7
d_call: TRBD2
cdr3_nt: TGTGCCAGCAGCACCCTAGCGGGGTCCTCCTACGAGCAGTACTTC
cdr3_aa: CASSTLAGSSYEQYF

v_call: TRBV3-1/TRBV3-2
clone_size: -
j_call: TRBJ1-6
d_call: -
cdr3_nt: TGTGCCAGCAGCCAAGCAGGGGATTCACCCCTCCACTTT
cdr3_aa: CASSQAGDSPLHF

v_call: TRBV11-2
clone_size: once
j_call: TRBJ1-2
d_call: -
cdr3_nt: TGTGCCAGCAGCCTACCACTAGGACCTTCTGGCTACACCTTC
cdr3_aa: CASSLPLGPSGYTF

v_call: TRBV2
clone_size: -
j_call: TRBJ1-5
d_call: -
cdr3_nt: TGTGCCAGCGAACGGGAGAAGCGGTCACAGCATTTT
cdr3_aa: CASEREKRSQHF

v_call: TRBV4-3
clone_size: -
j_call: TRBJ2-1
d_call: -
cdr3_nt: TGCGCCAGCAGCCAAGATCCCCCTAGCGTTATCTCCTACAATGAGCAGTTCTTC
cdr3_aa: CASSQDPPSVISYNEQFF

v_call: TRBV5-6
clone_size: -
j_call: TRBJ1-2
d_call: -
cdr3_nt: TGTGCCAGCAGCCCGTACCGGGACGGAGGGGGCTACACCTTC
cdr3_aa: CASSPYRDGGGYTF

v_call: TRBV5-1
clone_size: -
j_call: TRBJ2-2
d_call: -
cdr3_nt: TGCGCCAGCACCACCACGCCAGGTGTCGGGGAGCTGTTTTTT
cdr3_aa: CASTTTPGVGELFF

v_call: TRBV19
clone_size: -
j_call: TRBJ1-1
d_call: -
cdr3_nt: TGTGCCAGTAGTATAGCGGGGACAAGGGTGGAAACTGAAGCTTTCTTT
cdr3_aa: CASSIAGTRVETEAFF

v_call: TRBV10-3
clone_size: once
j_call: TRBJ1-1
d_call: TRBD1
cdr3_nt: TGTGCCATCAGTGCATCCGGGACAGGGGGAACTGAAGCTTTCTTT
cdr3_aa: CAISASGTGGTEAFF

v_call: TRBV5-4
clone_size: -
j_call: TRBJ1-6
d_call: -
cdr3_nt: TGTGCCAGCAGCTTGGTCAGGGGAAGGGATTCACCCCTCCACTTT
cdr3_aa: CASSLVRGRDSPLHF

v_call: TRBV18
clone_size: -
j_call: TRBJ1-4
d_call: -
cdr3_nt: TGTGCCAGCTCACCGCGCGCAGGGTCCGATGAAAAACTGTTTTTT
cdr3_aa: CASSPRAGSDEKLFF

v_call: TRBV5-1
clone_size: -
j_call: TRBJ2-5
d_call: -
cdr3_nt: TGCGCCAGCAGCCGGGGGAACCAAGAGACCCAGTACTTC
cdr3_aa: CASSRGNQETQYF

v_call: TRBV6-5
clone_size: -
j_call: TRBJ1-6
d_call: TRBD1
cdr3_nt: TGTGCCAGCAGTTACAATACAGGGGGCGGACCCCTCCACTTT
cdr3_aa: CASSYNTGGGPLHF

v_call: TRBV5-6
clone_size: -
j_call: TRBJ1-2
d_call: TRBD1
cdr3_nt: TGTGCCAGCAGCTTCAGACAGGGGAACTATGGCTACACCTTC
cdr3_aa: CASSFRQGNYGYTF

v_call: TRBV6-1
clone_size: -
j_call: TRBJ2-5
d_call: TRBD2
cdr3_nt: TGTGCCAGCAGTGACGGACTAGCGTCTTACTTC
cdr3_aa: CASSDGLASYF

v_call: TRBV27
clone_size: -
j_call: TRBJ1-2
d_call: -
cdr3_nt: TGTGCCAGCAGTTTAGGAGGGTCCCCGACCGGCTACACCTTC
cdr3_aa: CASSLGGSPTGYTF

v_call: TRBV6-2/TRBV6-3
clone_size: few
j_call: TRBJ2-3
d_call: -
cdr3_nt: TGTGCCAGCAGCCCCGCCCGAGGGGGTTTCACAGATACGCAGTATTTT
cdr3_aa: CASSPARGGFTDTQYF

v_call: TRBV6-6
clone_size: -
j_call: TRBJ1-6
d_call: TRBD1
cdr3_nt: TGTGCCAGCAGTTCGACAGGGAATCCACCCCTCCACTTT
cdr3_aa: CASSSTGNPPLHF

v_call: TRBV7-2
clone_size: -
j_call: TRBJ1-1
d_call: TRBD1
cdr3_nt: TGTGCCAGCAGCCCTCGGACAGGGGGCATGAAAGCTTTCTTT
cdr3_aa: CASSPRTGGMKAFF

v_call: TRBV6-5
clone_size: -
j_call: TRBJ2-7
d_call: TRBD1
cdr3_nt: TGTGCCAGCAGTTTTGGGACAGGGTCATACGAGCAGTACTTC
cdr3_aa: CASSFGTGSYEQYF